These 30 T cell receptor beta chains originate from one sample sequenced in a study of shared clonotypes between healthy human individuals. Generated by immunoSEQ multiplex PCR, the TCRdb table keeps only in-frame clones and is missing some. The sample contains 2 million to 2.5 million clones, over 90% of which appear only once. Sequenced material: naive CD4+ T cells from PBMCs. Noted subset: CD45RA+ positively selected. These receptors were taken from a man between 18 and 29 years old in good health. Some clones in this sample may be carry-over from other donors' samples.

J is TRBJ1-5 and V is TRBV30; 7 nucleotides agree with TRBD1. The CDR3 contains 15 residues. Germline V gives CDR1 GTSNPN, CDR2 SVGIG (reference sequence). Germline trimming cut 6 bases from V and 2 bases from J; bases unmatched to any gene: 10. The CDR3 nucleotides read TGTGCCTGCCGCTTTAGGGGGCTAGGCAATCAGCCCCAGCATTTT. Encoded protein: CACRFRGLGNQPQHF.

This clone occurred a few times. The V gene is TRBV5-4, the J gene TRBJ1-2; 9 positions agree with TRBD1. With V trimmed by 4 bases and J by 3 bases, 7 bases remained unmatched. CDR3 length: 15 amino acids. Germline V CDR1 and CDR2: SGHNT, YYREEE (reference sequence). The CDR3 sequence is CASSTRTGAYYGYTF. The CDR3 DNA is TGTGCCAGCAGCACCCGGACAGGGGCGTACTATGGCTACACCTTC.

The chain carries TRBV19 and TRBJ2-1; 10 bases line up with TRBD1. The ends lost 9 bases at V and 6 bases at J; junction bases unmatched: 11. The CDR3 has 15 residues. From germline, CDR1 is LNHDA and CDR2 SQIVND (reference sequence). The CDR3 reads CASASPGQGTNEQFF. CDR3 nucleotide sequence: TGTGCCAGCGCTTCACCGGGACAGGGGACCAATGAGCAGTTCTTC.

In the case of this clone: Different DNA sequences within this sample yield the same CDR3. V gene TRBV12-5 combines with J gene TRBJ1-1; unclear D gene. The V end was cut by 1 base, the J end by 0 bases, with 6 bases between. This CDR3 has 14 amino acids. CDR1 and CDR2 (germline): LGHNT, FRNRAP. The CDR3, as DNA: TGTGCTAGTGGTTTGGGGCAGCTGAACACTGAAGCTTTCTTT. Its protein product is CASGLGQLNTEAFF. Full variable domain (remainder filled in from reference TRBV12-5 and TRBJ1-1): DARVTQTPRHKVTEMGQEVTMRCQPILGHNTVFWYRQTMMQGLELLAYFRNRAPLDDSGMPKDRFSAEMPDATLATLKIQPSEPRDSAVYFCASGLGQLNTEAFFGQGTRLTVV.

V gene TRBV7-6 combines with J gene TRBJ2-5, with D hard to call. The CDR3 spans 13 residues. Germline V gene data show CDR1 as SGHVS and CDR2 as FNYEAQ. Trimming cost V 4 bases and J 5 bases, with 11 bases left between them. CDR3 residues: CASSSAPWETQYF. For the CDR3, the DNA is TGTGCCAGCAGCTCAGCCCCGTGGGAGACCCAGTACTTC.

The chain uses TRBV6-5 and TRBJ1-3; D might be TRBD1 (5 bases). The CDR3 consists of 15 residues. The V and J ends lost 2 bases and 0 bases respectively, with 8 bases between them. Germline V gives CDR1 MNHEY, CDR2 SVGAGI. DNA for the CDR3: TGTGCCAGCAGTTACGACAGTAGCTCTGGAAACACCATATATTTT. This sequence encodes CASSYDSSSGNTIYF.

The chain has TRBV27 and TRBJ1-2; D ambiguous. Germline V gives CDR1 MNHEY, CDR2 SMNVEV (reference sequence). V was cut by 6 bases and J by 5 bases, with 19 bases left in between. This CDR3 spans 15 amino acids. The chain's CDR3 is CASRSPRRVGYGYTF. The CDR3 nucleotides read TGTGCCAGCAGATCCCCACGGAGGGTTGGATATGGCTACACCTTC.

A word on this clone: Other DNA sequences in this sample translate to the same CDR3. The chain is built from TRBV28 and TRBJ2-7, with 9 nucleotides matching TRBD1. Trimming took 5 bases from V and 3 from J; bases not matched to a gene: 5. The CDR3 runs 14 residues. CDR1 MDHEN and CDR2 SYDVKM come from the germline V gene. The CDR3 protein is CASSPGTGFYEQYF. The CDR3 DNA sequence: TGTGCCAGCAGTCCCGGGACAGGGTTCTACGAGCAGTACTTC. Based on the CDR3 plus reference TRBV28 and TRBJ2-7, the full variable domain is DVKVTQSSRYLVKRTGEKVFLECVQDMDHENMFWYRQDPGLGLRLIYFSYDVKMKEKGDIPEGYSVSREKKERFSLILESASTNQTSMYLCASSPGTGFYEQYFGPGTRLTVT.

V and J are TRBV28 and TRBJ2-1, with a weak D call TRBD2 (6 bases). Germline V gives CDR1 MDHEN, CDR2 SYDVKM. The CDR3 length is 11 residues. V lost 1 base and J lost 12, with 7 bases in between. In nucleotides, the CDR3 is TGTGCCAGCAGTTTATCGGGAGCGCAGTTCTTC. It codes for CASSLSGAQFF. The variable domain in full, completed from reference TRBV28 and TRBJ2-1, reads DVKVTQSSRYLVKRTGEKVFLECVQDMDHENMFWYRQDPGLGLRLIYFSYDVKMKEKGDIPEGYSVSREKKERFSLILESASTNQTSMYLCASSLSGAQFFGPGTRLTVL.

This chain uses TRBV6-1 with TRBJ2-1, with D possibly being TRBD1 or TRBD2 (5 bases each). The V gene lost 8 bases and the J gene lost 6 bases, with 20 bases spanning the gap. This CDR3 spans 15 amino acids. Germline lookup yields CDR1 MNHNS and CDR2 SASEGT. The CDR3 reads CASLDGIGAGNEQFF. In DNA form, the CDR3 reads TGTGCCAGCCTGGATGGTATCGGGGCTGGCAATGAGCAGTTCTTC.

The rearrangement joins TRBV5-4 to TRBJ2-5; tentatively, D is TRBD1 (5 bases). The CDR3 extends over 13 amino acids. CDR1 SGHNT and CDR2 YYREEE come from the germline V gene (reference sequence). Trimming took off 4 bases at V and 5 bases at J, with 12 bases between the two ends. CDR3 bases: TGTGCCAGCAGCCCCCAGGGAAGGGAGACCCAGTACTTC. It specifies CASSPQGRETQYF.

This clone occurred once. The DNA is omitted, as the CDR3 cannot be located on it reliably, and the CDR3 follows TCRdb's listing. The J gene is TRBJ1-3, the V gene TRBV28. The CDR3 is 14 amino acids in total, end residues counted. Germline CDR1 MDHEN, CDR2 SYDVKM. CDR3 amino acids: CASSSSSSGNTIYF.

The genes are TRBV2 and TRBJ1-4; perhaps TRBD1 as D (5 bases). The V gene lost 2 bases and the J gene lost 5 bases, with 18 bases spanning the gap. The CDR3 totals 17 residues. The germline V gene encodes CDR1 SNHLY and CDR2 FYNNEI. In DNA form, the CDR3 reads TGTGCCAGCAGTGAATTTGGGTGGGGACTGAGAAATGAAAAACTGTTTTTT. Protein sequence: CASSEFGWGLRNEKLFF. The full variable domain, completed using reference TRBV2 and TRBJ1-4, is EPEVTQTPSHQVTQMGQEVILRCVPISNHLYFYWYRQILGQKVEFLVSFYNNEISEKSEIFDDQFSVERPDGSNFTLKIRSTKLEDSAMYFCASSEFGWGLRNEKLFFGSGTQLSVL.

This chain connects TRBV1 to TRBJ2-1; the D call of TRBD1 is as the table states it, not checked on the DNA. TRBV1 is a listed pseudogene. The CDR3 extends over 15 amino acids. CDR3 in DNA: TGCACCAGCAGCCAAGTCGCCGGACAGGGGGGTGAGCAGTTCTTC. This codes for CTSSQVAGQGGEQFF.

The chain carries TRBV7-9 and TRBJ1-1; 7 bases map to TRBD1. Germline V lookup: CDR1 SEHNR, CDR2 FQNEAQ (reference sequence). The trim removed 6 bases at V and 6 bases at J, leaving 13 bases unmatched. The CDR3 runs to 15 residues. The CDR3 protein is CASSSIQGGRAEAFF. CDR3 DNA: TGTGCCAGCAGTTCGATCCAGGGGGGAAGGGCTGAAGCTTTCTTT.

The chain carries TRBV5-6 and TRBJ2-5; possibly TRBD2 for D (6 bases). V lost 3 bases, J lost 3 bases, and 18 bases lay in between. Germline values: CDR1 SGHDT, CDR2 YYEEEE. This CDR3 comprises 16 residues. In DNA, the CDR3 is TGTGCCAGCAGCTCCCTTCCCCGGGAGTGGGAAGAGACCCAGTACTTC. As protein: CASSSLPREWEETQYF.

V gene TRBV2 combines with J gene TRBJ2-5; the match to TRBD2 covers 8 bases. Trimming took 6 bases from V and 5 from J; bases not matched to a gene: 11. CDR1 is SNHLY and CDR2 is FYNNEI in the germline V gene. The length of the CDR3 is 15 residues. CDR3 sequence (DNA): TGTGCCAGCAGCGAAAATCGGGCTAGCGGGGAGACCCAGTACTTC. The encoded protein is CASSENRASGETQYF.

A word on this clone: The same CDR3 arises from other DNA sequences in this sample as well. This chain uses TRBV7-3 with TRBJ1-1, with D possibly matching TRBD1 (6 bases). CDR1 is SGHTA, CDR2 FQGTGA, per germline. Trimming pared 5 bases from V and 4 bases from J, leaving 11 bases between. The CDR3 length is 13 residues. The CDR3 coding sequence is TGTGCCAGCAGCGAACAGGGCGGCACTGAAGCTTTCTTT. Amino acids: CASSEQGGTEAFF. The whole variable domain, filled in from reference TRBV7-3 and TRBJ1-1, reads GAGVSQTPSNKVTEKGKYVELRCDPISGHTALYWYRQSLGQGPEFLIYFQGTGAADDSGLPNDRFFAVRPEGSVSTLKIQRTERGDSAVYLCASSEQGGTEAFFGQGTRLTVV.

This chain uses TRBV28 with TRBJ2-1, with D possibly being TRBD2 (6 bases). The CDR3 runs to 15 residues. Germline CDR1 MDHEN, CDR2 SYDVKM. Trimming took off 5 bases at V and 7 bases at J, with 18 bases between the two ends. This CDR3 reads CASSASTRRDNEQFF. CDR3 DNA: TGTGCCAGCAGTGCCTCCACAAGGAGGGATAATGAGCAGTTCTTC.

This clone was picked up one time. The chain has TRBV5-1 and TRBJ1-3, with 7 bases aligning to TRBD1. V gave up 2 bases and J gave up 8 bases; unmatched junction bases: 1. This CDR3 is built from 12 residues. The germline V gene encodes CDR1 SGHRS and CDR2 YFSETQ. The DNA of the CDR3 is TGCGCCAGCAGCTTCACAGGGGACACCATATATTTT. Translating gives CASSFTGDTIYF.

CDR3: CASSQRQGRETQYF. In DNA, the CDR3 is TGCGCCAGCAGCCAGCGACAGGGAAGGGAGACCCAGTACTTC. This rearrangement joins TRBV4-3 to TRBJ2-5, with TRBD1 matching 7 bases. CDR1 is LGHNA, CDR2 YSLEER, per germline. This CDR3 has 14 residues. V was pared by 3 bases and J by 5 bases, with 6 bases of the junction left unmatched.

V and J are TRBV5-5 and TRBJ2-3, with no clear D. V was trimmed by 4 bases and J by 4 bases, leaving 16 bases between them. CDR1 and CDR2 from the germline V gene are SGHKS and YYEKEE (reference sequence). The length of the CDR3 is 15 residues. The CDR3 DNA reads TGTGCCAGCAGCCTAGGGCTGGGTTGGGCAGATACGCAGTATTTT. Translated, it gives CASSLGLGWADTQYF.

The genes are TRBV5-6 and TRBJ1-2; D uncertain. V was cut by 0 bases and J by 4 bases, with 4 bases left in between. Germline V gene lookup returns CDR1 SGHDT and CDR2 YYEEEE. The CDR3 runs 12 residues. The CDR3 sequence is CASSLDTYGYTF. In DNA form, the CDR3 reads TGTGCCAGCAGCTTGGATACCTATGGCTACACCTTC.

The J gene is TRBJ2-7, the V gene TRBV7-2; TRBD1 aligns across 7 bases. CDR1 and CDR2 from the germline V gene are SGHTA and FQGNSA. V shed 1 base and J 0 bases; nucleotides not matched to a gene: 12. The CDR3 totals 18 residues. The CDR3 DNA is TGTGCCAGCAGCTTAGTGGTGACAGGGACATTTAGCTCCTACGAGCAGTACTTC. It yields the protein CASSLVVTGTFSSYEQYF.

V is TRBV10-2 and J is TRBJ2-5; D is unclear. The CDR3 length is 14 residues. The ends were cut back, 5 bases at V and 5 bases at J, with 15 bases in the middle. Germline assignment: CDR1 WSHSY and CDR2 SAAADI. The CDR3 is CASSPRPQYETQYF. CDR3 DNA: TGCGCCAGCAGTCCACGACCCCAGTATGAGACCCAGTACTTC.

The chain links TRBV5-1 to TRBJ1-2, with D unclear. This CDR3 contains 14 residues. V dropped 3 bases and J dropped 3 bases, with 12 bases sitting between them. CDR1 and CDR2 from the germline V gene are SGHRS and YFSETQ. CDR3 amino acids: CASSSQGQDYGYTF. The DNA of the CDR3 is TGCGCCAGCAGCTCCCAAGGCCAGGACTATGGCTACACCTTC.

The chain joins TRBV7-2 to TRBJ1-1; TRBD1 is a possible D gene (6 bases). Germline CDR1 and CDR2: SGHTA and FQGNSA. This CDR3 comprises 14 residues. V lost 1 base to trimming and J lost 8 bases, with 14 bases between them. The CDR3 sequence: CASSLGGTGTEAFF. CDR3 bases: TGTGCCAGCAGCTTAGGGGGTACGGGGACAGAAGCTTTCTTT. The full variable domain, with the rest looked up from reference TRBV7-2 and TRBJ1-1, is GAGVSQSPSNKVTEKGKDVELRCDPISGHTALYWYRQSLGQGLEFLIYFQGNSAPDKSGLPSDRFSAERTGGSVSTLTIQRTQQEDSAVYLCASSLGGTGTEAFFGQGTRLTVV.

This clone was seen just once. The chain is built from TRBV2 and TRBJ2-7, with 12 bases identical to TRBD2. The V segment lost 7 bases and the J segment 2 bases; nucleotides outside the gene matches: 3. The germline CDR1 and CDR2 sequences are SNHLY and FYNNEI. The CDR3 totals 14 residues. CDR3: CASIRLAGAYEQYF. The CDR3 region has the DNA TGTGCCAGCATTCGACTAGCGGGAGCCTACGAGCAGTACTTC.

The rearrangement links TRBV2 to TRBJ1-3; no definite D call. V lost 2 bases to trimming and J lost 0 bases, with 11 bases between them. The CDR3 is 16 residues long. The germline gives CDR1 SNHLY, CDR2 FYNNEI. The CDR3 here is CASSELVSYSGNTIYF. In DNA, the CDR3 is TGTGCCAGCAGTGAATTGGTCAGCTACTCTGGAAACACCATATATTTT.

In regard to this clone: An end of the junction differs from the germline gene, which may be a read error. The chain has TRBV7-3 and TRBJ2-7; D remains unclear. CDR1 and CDR2 (germline): SGHTA, FQGTGA. This CDR3 spans 13 amino acids. This chain's CDR3 is CASSLSPPEGQNF. The DNA for the CDR3 is TGTGCCAGCAGCTTATCCCCTCCTGAAGGGCAGAACTTC.